The 2 T cell receptor beta chains in this list originate from one sample, sequenced in a study of shared T cell receptors in the human thymus. Here immunoSEQ multiplex PCR was the method, and the copy in TCRdb shows in-frame clones only, minus some. This sample carries almost 550,000 clones, 70% to 80% of them seen once, and the ten largest clones take about 0.014%. This same sample was also part of a study on human thymus T cells.

The specimen was thymocytes. The receptors were sampled from a boy in the first two years of life with a congenital heart defect.

This clone was found a few times. This chain joins TRBV5-3 and TRBJ2-7, with 10 bases matching TRBD1. TRBV5-3 is noted as an ORF with a role that remains uncertain. The CDR3 consists of 13 residues. J lost 4 bases, V lost 3 bases, and 1 base had no gene match. CDR3: CARSWTGGYEQYF. The CDR3 DNA reads TGTGCCAGAAGCTGGACAGGGGGGTACGAGCAGTACTTC.

The chain uses TRBV6-4 and TRBJ1-5; the D gene is possibly TRBD1 (6 bases). V was pared by 2 bases and J by 4 bases, with 12 bases between. CDR3 length: 15 amino acids. Germline CDR1 and CDR2: MRHNA and SNTAGT. CDR3 region: CASSDLLGANQPQHF. CDR3 nucleotides: TGTGCCAGCAGTGACCTCTTGGGGGCGAATCAGCCCCAGCATTTT.